This note documents a single T cell receptor beta chain sequence. Antigen: not known. Germline CDR1 is SGHKS and CDR2 is YYEKEE (reference sequence). Trimming took 2 bases from V and 3 from J, leaving 15 bases between them. This CDR3 region has 16 residues. These data are taken from a study of cytomegalovirus exposure and HLA in healthy donors. The study, taken as a whole, reports: On later analysis, the bulk of CMV-associated TCR beta chains appeared to be HLA-restricted. A later analysis linked a missense DCLRE1C variant to TCR beta V- and J-gene trimming. Common viral pathogens (according to a later analysis) appeared linked to several of the most significant clusters.

The PCR used 60 Vbeta and 13 Jbeta primers. This table comes from immunoSEQ multiplex PCR, and its TCRdb copy is limited to in-frame clones, with some not included. Among around 200,000 clones, 77% were seen once, and the ten largest hold more than 3.5%. This receptor was identified in a woman aged 55-69 years in good health and CMV-seropositive. Sequenced sample: PBMCs. The rearrangement joins TRBV5-5 to TRBJ1-5; D is possibly TRBD1 (5 bases). The CDR3 here is CASSLRSDRSNQPQHF. CDR3 nucleotide sequence: TGTGCCAGCAGCTTAAGATCCGACAGATCCAATCAGCCCCAGCATTTT.